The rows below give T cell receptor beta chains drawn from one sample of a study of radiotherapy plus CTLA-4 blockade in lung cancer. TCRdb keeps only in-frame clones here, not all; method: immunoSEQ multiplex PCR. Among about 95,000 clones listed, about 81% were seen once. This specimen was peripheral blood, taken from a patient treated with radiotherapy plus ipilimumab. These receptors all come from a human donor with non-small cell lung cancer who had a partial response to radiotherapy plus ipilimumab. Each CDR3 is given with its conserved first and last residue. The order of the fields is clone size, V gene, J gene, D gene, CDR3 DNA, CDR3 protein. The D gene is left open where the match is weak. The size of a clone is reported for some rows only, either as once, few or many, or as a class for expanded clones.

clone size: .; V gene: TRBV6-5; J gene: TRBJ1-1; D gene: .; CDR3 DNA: TGTGCCAGCAGTTACCGGGCCGACAGCCCCTCCCCGTTCTTT; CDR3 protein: CASSYRADSPSPFF
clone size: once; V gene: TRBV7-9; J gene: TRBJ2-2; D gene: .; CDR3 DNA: TGTGCCAGCAGCTTAGCGAGATATACGAACACCGGGGAGCTGTTTTTT; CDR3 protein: CASSLARYTNTGELFF
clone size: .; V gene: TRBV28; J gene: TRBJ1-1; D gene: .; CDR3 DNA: TGTGCCAGCCTAAGGGGGGGCAGCACTGAAGCTTTCTTT; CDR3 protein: CASLRGGSTEAFF
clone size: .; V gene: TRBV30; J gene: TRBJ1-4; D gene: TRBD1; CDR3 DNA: TGTGCCTTGGACAGGGGAAATGAAAAACTGTTTTTT; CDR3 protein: CALDRGNEKLFF
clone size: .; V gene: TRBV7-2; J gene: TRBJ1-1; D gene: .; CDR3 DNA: TGTGCCAGCAGCTCCGGGGGGGGGAACACTGAAGCTTTCTTT; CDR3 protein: CASSSGGGNTEAFF
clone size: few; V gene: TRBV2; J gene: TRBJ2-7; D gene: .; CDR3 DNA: TGTGCCAGCAGCCACGAACAGGGCTACGAGCAGTACTTC; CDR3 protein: CASSHEQGYEQYF
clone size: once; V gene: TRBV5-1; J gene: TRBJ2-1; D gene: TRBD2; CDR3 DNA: TGCGCCAGCAAAGAGCCGACGCATTACCTAGCGGGAAACAATGAGCAGTTCTTC; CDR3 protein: CASKEPTHYLAGNNEQFF
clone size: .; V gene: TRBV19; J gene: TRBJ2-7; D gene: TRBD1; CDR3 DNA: TGTGCCAGTAGTCCCCGGACAGGGGGGACCGCGGAGCAGTACTTC; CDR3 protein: CASSPRTGGTAEQYF
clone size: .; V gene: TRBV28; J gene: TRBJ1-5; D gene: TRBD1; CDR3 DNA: TGTGCCAGCAGTCAGGGGGTTCAGCCCCAGCATTTT; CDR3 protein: CASSQGVQPQHF
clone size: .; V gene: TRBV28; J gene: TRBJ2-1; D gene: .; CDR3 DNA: TGTGCCAGCAGTTTTGGTACAAGCGGTGAGCAGTTCTTC; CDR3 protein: CASSFGTSGEQFF